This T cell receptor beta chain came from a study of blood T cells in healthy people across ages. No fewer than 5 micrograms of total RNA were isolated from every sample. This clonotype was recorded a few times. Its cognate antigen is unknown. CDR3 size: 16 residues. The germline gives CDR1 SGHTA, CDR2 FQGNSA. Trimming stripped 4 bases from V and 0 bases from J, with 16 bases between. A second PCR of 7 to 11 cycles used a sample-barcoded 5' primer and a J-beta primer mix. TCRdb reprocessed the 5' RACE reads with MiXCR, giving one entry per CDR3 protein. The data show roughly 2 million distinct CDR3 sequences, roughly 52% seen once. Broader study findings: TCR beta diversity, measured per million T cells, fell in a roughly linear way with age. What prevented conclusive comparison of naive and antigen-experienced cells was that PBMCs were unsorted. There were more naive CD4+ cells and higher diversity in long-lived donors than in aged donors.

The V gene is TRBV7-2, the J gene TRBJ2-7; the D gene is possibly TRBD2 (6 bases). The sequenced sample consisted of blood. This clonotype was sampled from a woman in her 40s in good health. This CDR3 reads CASSSQSGTLSYEQYF. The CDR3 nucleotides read TGTGCCAGCAGCTCCCAGTCCGGGACTCTCTCCTACGAGCAGTACTTC. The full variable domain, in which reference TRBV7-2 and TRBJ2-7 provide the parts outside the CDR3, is GAGVSQSPSNKVTEKGKDVELRCDPISGHTALYWYRQSLGQGLEFLIYFQGNSAPDKSGLPSDRFSAERTGGSVSTLTIQRTQQEDSAVYLCASSSQSGTLSYEQYFGPGTRLTVT.